These 29 T cell receptor beta chains originate from one sample sequenced in a study of CD4+ T cells in melanoma. Sequencing used immunoSEQ multiplex PCR; TCRdb keeps in-frame clones, though not all of them. The data contain about 54,000 clones, more than 60% of them singletons. Sequenced sample: tumor tissue. Receptors originate from a human donor with melanoma.

This chain joins TRBV7-6 and TRBJ2-1; no clear D gene. The germline V and J ends were trimmed by 5 bases and 8 bases, with 19 bases remaining between them. Looked up from germline, CDR1 is SGHVS and CDR2 is FNYEAQ. This CDR3 is 15 amino acids long. This CDR3 reads CASSLIAEKAHEQFF. The DNA for the CDR3 is TGTGCCAGCAGCCTCATCGCCGAAAAGGCTCATGAGCAGTTCTTC.

This clone was detected a few times. V gene TRBV13 combines with J gene TRBJ2-7; D may be TRBD1 or TRBD2 (5 bases each). CDR3 size: 14 residues. Trimming removed 5 bases at V and 3 bases at J, with 14 bases between. CDR1 PRHDT and CDR2 FYEKMQ come from the germline V gene (reference sequence). The CDR3 DNA follows: TGTGCCAGCAGCCCCAGGGACGGTAGCTACGAGCAGTACTTC. This encodes CASSPRDGSYEQYF.

This clone rates as medium-sized (0.01 to 0.1%). CDR3 protein: CASSETGTPDNEQFF. CDR3 coding DNA: TGTGCCAGCAGCGAGACCGGGACCCCCGACAATGAGCAGTTCTTC. V gene TRBV5-4 combines with J gene TRBJ2-1; D could derive from TRBD1 or TRBD2 (5 bases each). The CDR3 contains 15 residues. Deletions cut 4 bases from V and 5 bases from J, with 16 bases between. CDR1 and CDR2 from the germline V gene are SGHNT and YYREEE (reference sequence).

This chain joins TRBV19 and TRBJ2-7; TRBD1 aligns across 9 bases. Germline loops: CDR1 LNHDA, CDR2 SQIVND (reference sequence). V lost 4 bases to trimming and J lost 2 bases; unmatched junction nucleotides: 9. This CDR3 has 16 residues. The DNA for the CDR3 is TGTGCCAGTAGTAGAGTACAGGGGGCGCGCCCCTACGAGCAGTACTTC. It translates to CASSRVQGARPYEQYF.

The chain has TRBV7-3 and TRBJ2-2, with no clear D. With 2 bases removed from V and 3 bases from J, the gap between germline ends came to 4 bases. The CDR3 consists of 13 residues. Germline loops: CDR1 SGHTA, CDR2 FQGTGA. CDR3 sequence reads: CASSLSYTGELFF. As DNA, the CDR3 is TGTGCCAGCAGCTTATCTTACACCGGGGAGCTGTTTTTT. The complete variable domain, with remaining parts taken from reference TRBV7-3 and TRBJ2-2, reads GAGVSQTPSNKVTEKGKYVELRCDPISGHTALYWYRQSLGQGPEFLIYFQGTGAADDSGLPNDRFFAVRPEGSVSTLKIQRTERGDSAVYLCASSLSYTGELFFGEGSRLTVL.

This clone showed up just once. The chain has TRBV7-2 and TRBJ2-1, with 8 bases aligning to TRBD2. Germline V CDR1 and CDR2: SGHTA, FQGNSA. V lost 0 bases, J lost 8 bases, and 12 bases stayed unmatched. The CDR3 runs to 17 residues. CDR3 in amino acids: CASSLAPQRGRLYEQFF. The CDR3 nucleotides read TGTGCCAGCAGCTTAGCGCCCCAGCGCGGGAGGCTCTATGAGCAGTTCTTC.

The chain carries TRBV9 and TRBJ2-2; a possible D gene is TRBD1 (6 bases). Trimming took off 0 bases at V and 0 bases at J, with 12 bases between the two ends. Germline-derived CDR1 and CDR2 are SGDLS and YYNGEE. The CDR3 loop spans 17 amino acids. In nucleotides, the CDR3 is TGTGCCAGCAGCGTAGACGTGGGGGCCACGAACACCGGGGAGCTGTTTTTT. Translation gives CASSVDVGATNTGELFF.

J is TRBJ2-1 and V is TRBV6-5; TRBD2 matches at 12 bases. Germline V gene data show CDR1 as MNHEY and CDR2 as SVGAGI. V shed 7 bases, J shed 7 bases, and the junction held 2 bases outside the gene matches. There are 13 residues in the CDR3. Here the CDR3 DNA reads TGTGCCAGCACTAGCGGGGGGGTGAATGAGCAGTTCTTC. Protein sequence: CASTSGGVNEQFF.

The V gene is TRBV28, the J gene TRBJ2-6; 12 positions agree with TRBD2. Germline V lookup: CDR1 MDHEN, CDR2 SYDVKM. V lost 3 bases, J lost 4 bases, and 10 bases stayed unmatched. The CDR3 length is 19 residues. CDR3 DNA: TGTGCCAGCAGTTTTTTACTAGCGGGGGGCCCTGGGGGGGCCAACGTCCTGACTTTC. Protein product: CASSFLLAGGPGGANVLTF. Filled out from reference TRBV28 and TRBJ2-6, the complete variable domain reads DVKVTQSSRYLVKRTGEKVFLECVQDMDHENMFWYRQDPGLGLRLIYFSYDVKMKEKGDIPEGYSVSREKKERFSLILESASTNQTSMYLCASSFLLAGGPGGANVLTFGAGSRLTVL.

Comments on this clone: At one end the junction does not follow the germline gene, possibly because of a read error. This chain joins TRBV4-1 and TRBJ1-1; D is unclear. Germline-derived CDR1 and CDR2 are MGHRA and YSYEKL. The CDR3 contains 14 residues. The CDR3 spells CASSQVGGNTEAFF. In nucleotides, the CDR3 is TGTGCCAGCAGCCAAGTCGGCGGGAACACTGAAGCTTTCTTT.

The CDR3 loop reads CASSFSGAKNIQYF. The CDR3, as DNA: TGTGCCAGCAGTTTTAGCGGGGCCAAAAACATTCAGTACTTC. The chain combines TRBV28 with TRBJ2-4; 7 bases are shared with TRBD2. CDR3 length: 14 amino acids. Trimming removed 3 bases from V and 1 base from J; junction bases left unmatched: 0. The germline V gene has CDR1 MDHEN and CDR2 SYDVKM.

The chain carries TRBV7-8 and TRBJ1-5; D gene unclear. The germline V and J ends were trimmed by 4 bases and 11 bases, with 12 bases remaining between them. The CDR3 consists of 12 residues. CDR1 SGHVS and CDR2 FQNEAQ come from the germline V gene. CDR3 nucleotide sequence: TGTGCCAGCAGCTCCGGGTTGTCCGCCCAGCATTTT. Translating it yields CASSSGLSAQHF.

The chain has TRBV7-3 and TRBJ1-2; a weak D match, TRBD1 (5 bases). The CDR3 contains 10 residues. V was shortened by 8 bases and J by 4 bases, with 5 bases between the two germline ends. Germline CDR1 is SGHTA and CDR2 is FQGTGA. The CDR3 DNA reads TGTGCCAGCGGGGGCTATGGCTACACCTTC. Protein product: CASGGYGYTF.

The chain recombines TRBV28 with TRBJ1-3; D remains unclear. Trimming took off 3 bases at V and 4 bases at J, with 10 bases between the two ends. This CDR3 spans 14 amino acids. The germline V gene encodes CDR1 MDHEN and CDR2 SYDVKM. The CDR3 region is CASSFISYGNTIYF. CDR3 in DNA: TGTGCCAGCAGTTTTATTTCCTACGGAAACACCATATATTTT. The full variable domain, rest sourced from reference TRBV28 and TRBJ1-3, is DVKVTQSSRYLVKRTGEKVFLECVQDMDHENMFWYRQDPGLGLRLIYFSYDVKMKEKGDIPEGYSVSREKKERFSLILESASTNQTSMYLCASSFISYGNTIYFGEGSWLTVV.

The V gene is TRBV28, the J gene TRBJ1-5; TRBD1 matches 8 bases. The V gene end was trimmed by 3 bases and the J gene end by 0 bases; junction bases not matched to a gene: 10. This CDR3 is built from 18 residues. Germline V gives CDR1 MDHEN, CDR2 SYDVKM. The CDR3 protein is CASSFIRDRSDSNQPQHF. CDR3 coding DNA: TGTGCCAGCAGTTTTATAAGGGACAGGAGTGATAGCAATCAGCCCCAGCATTTT.

The chain recombines TRBV28 with TRBJ2-7; 7 bases are a match to TRBD1. Losses at the gene ends were 8 bases for V and 7 bases for J; bases not matched to a gene: 11. CDR1 is MDHEN, CDR2 SYDVKM, per germline. CDR3 size: 13 residues. The CDR3 nucleotides are TGTGCCAGCCGGGACAGCACACTCTTAGAGCAGTACTTC. It encodes CASRDSTLLEQYF.

This clone qualifies as medium-sized. This chain links TRBV5-1 with TRBJ2-7; 7 bases are a match to TRBD2. Unmatched junction bases numbered 3, after V lost 0 bases and J lost 3 bases. CDR1 is SGHRS, CDR2 YFSETQ, per germline. The length of the CDR3 is 14 residues. CDR3: CASSLAGTNYEQYF. The CDR3, as DNA: TGCGCCAGCAGCTTGGCCGGGACTAACTACGAGCAGTACTTC.

The chain recombines TRBV9 with TRBJ2-1, with D possibly called TRBD1 or TRBD2 (5 bases each). The CDR3 has 15 amino acids. Trimming took off 3 bases at V and 5 bases at J, with 15 bases between the two ends. Germline CDR1 and CDR2: SGDLS and YYNGEE. The CDR3 loop is CASSAAEGYHNEQFF. The CDR3 DNA reads as TGTGCCAGCAGCGCCGCTGAGGGGTACCACAATGAGCAGTTCTTC.

This chain joins TRBV6-5 and TRBJ1-2; 9 bases match TRBD1. The germline CDR1 and CDR2 sequences are MNHEY and SVGAGI. This CDR3 spans 15 amino acids. With 4 bases clipped from V and 4 bases from J, the junction kept 7 bases outside the gene matches. CDR3 protein: CASSSRTGDSYGYTF. The CDR3 DNA sequence: TGTGCCAGCAGTTCCCGGACAGGGGATTCCTATGGCTACACCTTC.

Concerning this clone itself: At one end, the junction sequence differs from germline, possibly due to a read error. CDR3 coding DNA: TGCGCCAGCAGCTGGCAGGGATGGGATGGCTACACCTTC. It translates to CASSWQGWDGYTF. This chain uses TRBV7-8 with TRBJ1-2, with D possibly TRBD1 on 5 matching bases. Looked up from germline, CDR1 is SGHVS and CDR2 is FQNEAQ. The CDR3 extends over 13 amino acids. Using reference TRBV7-8 and TRBJ1-2 for the parts outside the CDR3, the full variable domain is GAGVSQSPRYKVAKRGQDVALRCDPISGHVSLFWYQQALGQGPEFLTYFQNEAQLDKSGLPSDRFFAERPEGSVSTLKIQRTQQEDSAVYLCASSWQGWDGYTFGSGTRLTVV.

This clone was seen just once. This chain connects TRBV10-3 to TRBJ2-7, with D maybe TRBD1 (6 bases). The CDR3 loop spans 17 amino acids. V gave up 2 bases and J gave up 0 bases, with 17 bases separating them. Germline V gene lookup returns CDR1 ENHRY and CDR2 SYGVKD. In DNA form, the CDR3 reads TGTGCCATCAGTGAGGGTTACCGGACAGACCGCTCCTACGAGCAGTACTTC. Protein: CAISEGYRTDRSYEQYF.

The genes are TRBV2 and TRBJ2-2, with TRBD1 as a possible D gene (5 bases). The CDR3 has 13 amino acids. The V end was cut by 7 bases, the J end by 3 bases, with 9 bases between. CDR1 is SNHLY, CDR2 FYNNEI, per germline. CDR3 nucleotides: TGTGCCAGCAATCCACAGGACACCGGGGAGCTGTTTTTT. It translates to CASNPQDTGELFF. The full variable domain, in which reference TRBV2 and TRBJ2-2 provide the parts outside the CDR3, is EPEVTQTPSHQVTQMGQEVILRCVPISNHLYFYWYRQILGQKVEFLVSFYNNEISEKSEIFDDQFSVERPDGSNFTLKIRSTKLEDSAMYFCASNPQDTGELFFGEGSRLTVL.

This chain joins TRBV30 and TRBJ2-7; TRBD2 agrees at 8 bases. Per germline, CDR1 GTSNPN and CDR2 SVGIG (reference sequence). V was pared by 5 bases and J by 7 bases, with 10 bases of the junction left unmatched. This CDR3 has 13 amino acids. In DNA, the CDR3 is TGTGCCTGGTCGGGGGGGGGTCACGGAGAGCAGTACTTC. Amino acid sequence: CAWSGGGHGEQYF.

J is TRBJ1-4 and V is TRBV4-2; the D gene is possibly TRBD1 (5 bases). The ends were cut back, 0 bases at V and 5 bases at J, with 16 bases in the middle. The CDR3 is made up of 17 amino acids. In germline, CDR1 is LGHNA, CDR2 YNFKEQ. The CDR3 sequence: CASSQELRVGGNEKLFF. The CDR3 DNA is TGTGCCAGCAGCCAAGAACTCAGGGTGGGAGGGAATGAAAAACTGTTTTTT.

This chain joins TRBV10-2 and TRBJ1-1; D not resolved. In germline, CDR1 is WSHSY, CDR2 SAAADI. V dropped 0 bases and J dropped 0 bases, with 8 bases sitting between them. The CDR3 has 15 amino acids. In DNA form, the CDR3 reads TGCGCCAGCAGTGAGTCCGGCAGTTTGAACACTGAAGCTTTCTTT. Protein: CASSESGSLNTEAFF.

The V gene is TRBV30, the J gene TRBJ2-5, with D tentatively TRBD1 or TRBD2 (5 bases each). The J call could be wrong; TRBJ2-7 is a better fit for the DNA end. Germline V gene data show CDR1 as GTSNPN and CDR2 as SVGIG (reference sequence). This CDR3 is built from 14 residues. The CDR3 loop reads CAGFRGVGNYEQYF. The CDR3 nucleotides read TGTGCCGGATTTAGGGGTGTCGGGAACTACGAGCAGTACTTC.

There are a few counts of this clone. This chain uses TRBV5-4 with TRBJ2-1; D perhaps matches TRBD2 (5 bases). The V gene lost 4 bases and the J gene lost 1 base, with 12 bases spanning the gap. Germline CDR1 and CDR2: SGHNT and YYREEE (reference sequence). The CDR3 runs 15 residues. The CDR3 DNA sequence: TGTGCCAGCAGCCCTCTAATAGCGTCCTACAATGAGCAGTTCTTC. It codes for CASSPLIASYNEQFF.

The genes are TRBV28 and TRBJ2-2; possible D gene TRBD2, 6 bases. Germline assignment: CDR1 MDHEN and CDR2 SYDVKM. This CDR3 comprises 17 residues. V was clipped by 3 bases and J by 0 bases, with 14 bases between them. The CDR3 here is CASSLGNGGANTGELFF. In nucleotides, the CDR3 is TGTGCCAGCAGTTTGGGCAACGGCGGGGCGAACACCGGGGAGCTGTTTTTT.

The V call is TRBV28, the J call TRBJ1-2; TRBD1 agrees at 8 bases. The CDR3 loop spans 16 amino acids. V lost 5 bases to trimming and J lost 4 bases; unmatched junction nucleotides: 12. Germline CDR1 MDHEN, CDR2 SYDVKM. The CDR3 DNA is TGTGCCAGCAGTGGTCAGGGGGCCAAAGGGGGCTATGGCTACACCTTC. Its protein is CASSGQGAKGGYGYTF.